This TCR beta chain is from a study of cytomegalovirus exposure and HLA in healthy donors. Whole-study results and caveats: Rare TCR sequences predominated, though certain public TCRs were found in many donors. In vitro confirmation showed three CMV-associated chains to be CMV antigen specific.

Germline V gene lookup returns CDR1 LNHDA and CDR2 SQIVND (reference sequence). The CDR3 sequence is 12 residues long. Between the trimmed V and J ends, which lost 5 bases and 8 bases, there was a span of 10 bases. Libraries were prepared by immunoSEQ multiplex PCR; TCRdb keeps only in-frame clonotypes and omits some of them. The sample lists over 150,000 clones; approximately 86% were seen once. Concerning this clone: The antigen is unknown.

The rearrangement uses TRBV19 and TRBJ2-1; tentatively, D is TRBD2 (6 bases). Sequenced: PBMCs. The receptor's source is a man in his late teens or twenties in good health and CMV-seropositive. This CDR3 is CASSRENYEQFF. The CDR3 bases are TGTGCCAGTAGTCGGGAGAACTATGAGCAGTTCTTC.